Here is one TCR beta chain with its context. Its specific antigen is unknown. Base qualities are not recorded, but no much larger clone differs from it by a single base. The entry originates in a study of PD-1 blockade in classical Hodgkin lymphoma (dated by TCRdb to about 2020). About the full investigation: Nivolumab dosing was 3 mg/kg intravenously every 2 weeks, continuing until either disease progression or unacceptable toxicity. The study used TCR beta sequencing and CyTOF to define a peripheral blood immune signature of response to PD-1 blockade in classical Hodgkin lymphoma.

Broad study findings and their caveats: Newly diagnosed patients were reported to have lower baseline TCR diversity than healthy donors, and relapsed/refractory patients were reported to have lower baseline TCR diversity still. Diversity was lower in patients who began nivolumab less than 1 year after ASCT, so these patients were left out of later analyses to avoid confounding by immune reconstitution. Only a single clinical trial cohort was studied, and what caused the repertoire differences, possibly disease activity or prior therapy, remained undefined. Baseline diversity similar to that of newly diagnosed patients was observed in trial patients achieving complete response, whereas significantly lower diversity was observed in partial responders and progressors. A significant rise by C4D1 was seen in CD4+ but not CD8+ TCR diversity (p=0.0027 vs p=0.16), with the rise being most apparent in complete responders (p=0.02).

The Qiagen DNeasy kit was used to extract genomic DNA from unsorted PBMCs and from the negatively selected CD4+ and CD8+ fractions. Amplification of TCR beta CDR3 regions was done by immunoSEQ multiplex PCR with primers that anneal to V and J segments. Amplification bias was minimized using a synthetic immune receptor repertoire, and residual bias was removed computationally after sequencing. In the original analysis: Custom Python scripts were used to quantify repertoire diversity as the Shannon entropy index. The unsorted, CD4+ and CD8+ repertoires were each analyzed separately, with the exception of combined analyses, where CD4+ and CD8+ sequences were merged in silico. A clone was considered expanded if an increase in frequency of at least 2-fold after treatment relative to C1D1 was found, and a pseudocount of 0.5 was applied to clones undetected at baseline. Singleton clones were defined as clones with 0 or 1 copy at C1D1, and non-singleton clones were defined as clones with 2 or more copies. Clones expanded in unsorted samples were labelled as CD4+, CD8+ or unknown by matching protein sequences in sorted samples from the same patient. Wilcoxon tests on paired samples were used to test changes in diversity from C1D1 to C4D1. The table was pulled from immuneACCESS by TCRdb, which kept in-frame rearrangements only. Such tables lose some clones; where checked, under half of the loss comes from unresolved V genes, and the rest has no known cause. V and J calls and clone size come straight from that table; D and trimming were deduced from the DNA. The sample table shows fewer than 50,000 clones, and approximately 78% are seen once. 37% of the sample goes to the ten largest clones.

What the time point label conveys for this sample: cycle 4 day 1 (C4D1), after 5 to 7 weeks of nivolumab. Relapse after autologous stem cell transplantation had occurred in all trial patients, and cohorts A, B and C were distinguished by prior brentuximab vedotin exposure. A total of roughly 60 patients with relapsed/refractory classical Hodgkin lymphoma made up the trial cohort, and each patient's best overall response was complete response, partial response or progressive disease. In the multi-cohort phase II CheckMate 205 trial, trial patients received single-agent nivolumab. An independent review committee assessed best overall response by applying the 2007 International Working Group response criteria. Trial PBMCs were collected immediately before nivolumab initiation (C1D1) and during therapy at cycle 2 day 1 and cycle 4 day 1. After peripheral blood was drawn into 8 mL Vacutainer Cell Preparation Tubes, PBMCs were isolated by centrifugation and then cryopreserved.

Reading from cysteine to phenylalanine, the CDR3 counts 19 amino acids. Of all the DNA, just the CDR3 is kept, 57 bases in frame from base 1. The germline V gene yields SGHTS for CDR1 and YDEGEE for CDR2. Unmatched junction bases come to 11, with V trimmed by 4 bases and J by 1 base. The source is a human donor with classical Hodgkin lymphoma. Recombination linked TRBV5-8 to TRBJ2-1, with 13 central nucleotides matching TRBD2. Source: peripheral blood mononuclear cells (PBMCs), taken before the fourth cycle of nivolumab. The CDR3 in this case is CASSPAGTSGVASYNEQFF. Here is the DNA: TGTGCCAGCAGCCCAGCCGGGACTAGCGGGGTTGCTTCCTACAATGAGCAGTTCTTC.